This TCR beta chain is drawn from a study of cytomegalovirus exposure and HLA in healthy donors (dated by TCRdb to about 2017). Regarding the research as a whole: An earlier analysis of approximately 600 of the donors reported about 290 Gb of sequence data and 120 million or so unique TCR beta sequences from about 179 million T cells. The number of typed donors differed by locus: about 620-640 for A, B, C, DRB1 and DQB1; 522 for DQA1; about 600 for DPA1; and some 450 for DPB1. In the later analysis, no new phenotypic data were used to find candidate immune exposures; instead, reliance was placed on TCR beta sequences and their occurrence across donors. To decide whether each TCR beta V gene segment behaved as functional or pseudogenic, an earlier analysis of approximately 600 of the donors relied on high-throughput TCR beta sequencing. Because of strong linkage in the cohort, five DR-DQ haplotypes were treated as single units for association and clustering. An early release covering more than 500 HLA-typed donors comprised about 300 gigabases of sequencing data and 85 million to 100 million unique TCR sequences. HLA typing included class I and class II loci at four-digit resolution. A later analysis re-examined previously published TCR beta repertoires from over 500 donors and added high-resolution HLA genotyping to investigate patterns of TCR occurrence. Donor age, sex, ethnicity and CMV serostatus were compiled alongside the repertoire data. To predict cytomegalovirus infection status, the study combined high-throughput TCR immunosequencing, statistical association of individual TCRs with disease status, and machine learning. The aim of the study was to test whether cataloging public T cell receptors could identify signatures of past pathogen exposure. Along with the 666-subject first cohort, a separate validation cohort of 120 different subjects was used. Of the approximately 400 genotyped donors, over 70% fell in the genetic ancestry cluster associated with self-reported Caucasian donors. Every discovery cohort repertoire had been produced on one sequencing platform. On average, 235,054 unique TCR beta nucleotide sequences were sequenced per donor among 398 genotyped donors of the cohort, with about 19% of those sequences being non-productive. The T cell repertoires of several hundred subjects were profiled by immunosequencing and related to cytomegalovirus serostatus. A later genetic analysis took genome-wide SNP genotypes for about three fifths of the roughly 700 donors and used that subset as a discovery cohort. Overall study outcomes, separate from this receptor: A later analysis found that TCR association rates varied across HLA loci, with DRB1 alleles showing the most associated TCRs and HLA-C alleles the fewest. In a later analysis, HLA-associated TCR beta chains were found to be more clonally expanded and to have lower generation probabilities than equally common non-associated chains. A later analysis found that most CMV-associated TCR beta chains appeared HLA-restricted, with HLA associations seemingly driven largely by CMV exposure. The authors suggested that the approach could potentially be generalized to other disease states and immunological phenotypes. In this cohort, only TCR beta chains were sequenced, and detectable features were limited by the absence of alpha or paired-chain data. HLA typing was unavailable for some donors at each locus, so association tests used only the typed subset. A further reported finding was that TCR beta sequences accurately predicted the HLA-A and HLA-B alleles for most subjects in the first cohort. A later analysis reported that several top co-occurrence clusters appeared linked to parvovirus B19, influenza, CMV and Epstein-Barr virus. Cytomegalovirus status was reported to be diagnosed by the classifier with high specificity and sensitivity in both the original and validation cohorts. In the study, some 180 TCR beta chains were listed as associated with cytomegalovirus. When HLA alleles, especially DR and DQ, strongly co-occurred, attributing TCR associations to individual alleles was difficult. A few of the identified cytomegalovirus-associated TCR beta chains were confirmed in vitro to be specific for cytomegalovirus antigens. In an earlier analysis of around 600 of the donors, most TCR beta V segments appeared in productive rearrangements about 90% or about 30% of the time, broadly matching IMGT annotations. Linkage disequilibrium might explain the correlated functional status among segregating V segments, but an unknown experimental factor could not be excluded. Around 16 rarely observed V segments, including chromosome 9 orphons, were excluded from the earlier analysis of about 500 of the donors because counts were too low. Most TCR sequences were observed very rarely across donors, whereas some public TCRs were present in many individuals. Roughly uniform sequencing depth across donors was assumed in presence/absence analyses, although this assumption may not hold. In a later genetic analysis, a missense DCLRE1C variant was associated with V-gene and J-gene trimming of TCR beta chains, and the association was replicated in an independent cohort. The sequencing pipeline was judged likely to have produced a cluster of highly shared sequence variants as a technical artifact. A later analysis associated around 16,000 TCR beta sequences with specific HLA alleles at a false discovery rate of 0.05. Immune exposure information for the cohort was limited to CMV serostatus. A later genetic analysis reported fewer N-insertions in productive TCRs among donors in an Asian-associated ancestry cluster than the approximately 670-donor mean. The 87-base-pair reads could not distinguish some IMGT-functional V segments, including TRBV6-2 and TRBV6-3, so those segments were excluded.

As to this clone: Its antigen remains unidentified. Per-nucleotide qualities are absent, and no much larger clonotype sits a single base away.

Library preparation used the immunoSEQ multiplex PCR assay. For the multiplex PCR, a mixture combining 60 forward primers for TCR Vbeta segments and 13 reverse primers for TCR Jbeta segments was used. A multiplex PCR assay on genomic DNA amplified the CDR3 region of rearranged TCR beta genes. Amplified TCR beta libraries were sequenced as 87-base-pair reads on the Illumina HiSeq System. As for the authors' bioinformatics: A later analysis counted approximately 76 million unique TCR beta chains across the 650 to 700 repertoires, and about 10 million of these chains were shared by at least two donors. Raw reads were error-corrected and collapsed into unique sequences with a nearest-neighbor algorithm that merged closely related sequences to remove PCR and sequencing errors. Alignment of CDR3 sequences to IMGT reference sequences was used to assign V, D and J gene segments. For a sequence to be retained, at least a six-nucleotide match to both a V gene segment and a J gene segment was required. A rearrangement was called productive if the CDR3 had no stop codons and remained in frame with V and J, and every other rearrangement was called non-productive. CDR3 was defined according to IMGT convention as the region running from the second conserved V-encoded cysteine to the conserved J-encoded phenylalanine. Sequences without an unambiguous match to a single V gene segment were excluded from the earlier analysis of about 600 of the donors. In an earlier analysis of 587 of the donors, a V segment was called functional when productive rearrangements were above 56.7%, and segregating when the standard deviation between donors exceeded 5%. A statistical classification framework was developed to diagnose cytomegalovirus status using the catalog of TCR beta chain sequences. In a later analysis, TCR nucleotide sequences were compared against IMGT/GENE-DB human TR gene sequences so that V and J genes could be assigned. A later analysis assigned CDR3 sequences and most-parsimonious VDJ recombination scenarios with the TCRdist pipeline. In a later analysis, every TCR beta chain was defined by the combination of its CDR3 amino acid sequence and its V-gene family, and reads without a unique V-gene family were dropped. As a way to deal with suspected cross-contamination and a sequencing artifact, a later analysis dropped under 600 nucleotide sequences that were highly shared and had low generation probability. In a later analysis, a clonal expansion index was calculated for each public chain from normalized within-repertoire ranks of inferred template counts. In a later analysis, generation probabilities were computed with a VDJ recombination model fitted to out-of-frame rearrangements, and the resulting probabilities were checked against IGoR. Hypergeometric tests were used in a later analysis to score TCR-TCR, TCR-HLA and TCR-CMV co-occurrence, with a repertoire-size bias correction applied to the TCR pairs. To estimate false discovery rates, a later analysis permuted the HLA or CMV assignments 20 times. In a later analysis, co-occurring TCRs were grouped using DBSCAN, with TCRdist sequence similarity added in when clustering inside HLA-allele-positive subsets. For co-occurrence clustering, repertoires with fewer than 30,000 or more than 120,000 public chains were excluded, along with 5 or 6 repertoires with anomalous nucleotide sharing. TCRdb obtained this table from immuneACCESS and retained in-frame rearrangements with V and J assigned. These tables miss some clones; where compared with another copy, unresolved V genes account for less than half of the shortfall, and the remainder is unexplained. That table supplies the V and J calls and clone size; D and trimming were determined from the DNA. The sample table shows 130,000 to 150,000 clones, and 80% are seen once. The ten largest clones represent under 6% of the sample.

The CDR1 and CDR2 encoded by the germline V gene are SGHVS and FQNEAQ. The CDR3 runs 15 amino acids, cysteine and phenylalanine included. Only the CDR3 part of the read is kept: 45 bases, read in frame from the first base. V loses 5 bases of germline sequence and J loses 6 bases, and the interval between the two ends is 17 bases. The cohort comprised several hundred healthy bone marrow donors. All cohort members were sampled while nominally healthy, although unrecorded immune exposures were likely present. The donor tested CMV seronegative, placing the donor among the 350 to 400 seronegative members of the cohort. Every donor gave a peripheral blood sample, and the peripheral blood mononuclear cells from that sample were used for TCR beta sequencing. The Qiagen DNeasy Blood Extraction Kit was used to extract genomic DNA from the blood cell samples.

This clonotype was obtained from a man between 40 and 49 years old in good health and CMV-seronegative. The sequencing input was PBMCs. Recombination joined TRBV7-8 with TRBJ2-1, and the D gene may be TRBD2, 5 bases matching. The DNA sequence is given as TGTGCCAGCAGCCCAAGGGAGCAGGCCCTCAATGAGCAGTTCTTC. Protein translation: CASSPREQALNEQFF.